The present TCR beta chain was sequenced within a study of graft-versus-host responses after intestinal transplantation. Study-wide results and caveats: Declines in HvG clones occurring early post-transplant were associated with peak circulating GvH clone levels.

Germline-derived CDR1 and CDR2 are LNHDA and SQIVND (reference sequence). The CDR3 spans 18 residues. Trimming cost V 5 bases and J 6 bases; bases outside gene matches: 17. To note about this clone: Its antigen is not identified.

The repertoire was sequenced with immunoSEQ multiplex PCR; TCRdb's copy has only in-frame clones and lacks some. The sample lists around 40,000 clones; around 83% were seen once. The V and J genes are TRBV19 and TRBJ1-2, with TRBD1 matching 11 bases. This specimen was PBMCs, taken about 1,000 days after transplant. This receptor was obtained from a human patient who received an intestinal transplant, so some T cells may come from the graft donor. The CDR3 sequence: CASSVNRDRGARSDGYTF. The CDR3 DNA follows: TGTGCCAGTAGTGTGAACCGGGACAGGGGGGCGAGATCGGATGGCTACACCTTC.